One sample yielded the 32 T cell receptor beta chains listed below, sequenced in a study of monozygotic twins with inflammatory bowel disease. Using the 5' RACE reads, TCRdb records one entry per CDR3 protein without DNA. The sample totals approximately 100,000 distinct CDR3 sequences. The source material was blood. The receptors stem from a human donor with ulcerative colitis or Crohn's disease, or a healthy co-twin of an affected twin (not recorded which).

The gene calls are TRBV29-1 and TRBJ2-3; TCRdb's D call of TRBD2 is untestable without DNA. The CDR3 loop spans 14 amino acids. CDR1 and CDR2 (germline): SQVTM, ANQGSEA. This CDR3 reads CSVEGDLIGDTQYF.

The chain joins TRBV7-9 to TRBJ1-5; the TCRdb D gene call, TRBD1, has no DNA to confirm it. Germline V lookup: CDR1 SEHNR, CDR2 FQNEAQ (reference sequence). The CDR3 length is 14 residues. The CDR3 region is CASSPLTGRQPQHF.

The chain has TRBV6-1 and TRBJ2-1; the TCRdb call, TRBD2, lacks DNA for checking. CDR1 is MNHNS and CDR2 is SASEGT in the germline V gene. This CDR3 is built from 15 residues. CDR3: CASSEAWLSGSEQFF.

This chain joins TRBV20-1 and TRBJ1-6; the TCRdb D gene call, TRBD1, has no DNA to confirm it. Per germline, CDR1 DFQATT and CDR2 SNEGSKA (reference sequence). This CDR3 has 14 residues. Here the CDR3 reads CSAREGQAYSPLHF.

The CDR3: CASSLDPLGNGYTF. The chain couples TRBV5-1 to TRBJ1-2. The germline V gene encodes CDR1 SGHRS and CDR2 YFSETQ. The length of the CDR3 is 14 residues.

The J gene is TRBJ2-7, the V gene TRBV5-1; TCRdb proposes TRBD2, but this gene call is untestable without DNA. Germline CDR1 is SGHRS and CDR2 is YFSETQ. The CDR3 spans 13 residues. CDR3 sequence reads: CASSSTRIDEQYF.

J is TRBJ2-7 and V is TRBV7-8. Germline V gene sequence: CDR1 SGHVS, CDR2 FQNEAQ. There are 12 residues in the CDR3. CDR3 residues: CASSHVKNEQYF.

V is TRBV6-5 and J is TRBJ2-2. Germline loops: CDR1 MNHEY, CDR2 SVGAGI. This CDR3 contains 12 residues. The CDR3 reads CASSRNTGELFF.

V and J are TRBV20-1 and TRBJ2-7; as DNA is missing, the TRBD1 call by TCRdb cannot be tested. The CDR3 contains 15 residues. Germline CDR1 DFQATT, CDR2 SNEGSKA (reference sequence). The CDR3: CSARVETGGIYEQYF.

The rearrangement links TRBV20-1 to TRBJ2-3; TCRdb returns TRBD2, unconfirmable since there is no DNA. Per germline, CDR1 DFQATT and CDR2 SNEGSKA (reference sequence). The CDR3 sequence is 15 residues long. The CDR3 region is CSARALTSREDTQYF.

This chain uses TRBV20-1 with TRBJ1-4; TCRdb picks TRBD1, but there is no DNA to check that call. Germline CDR1 and CDR2: DFQATT and SNEGSKA (reference sequence). The CDR3 is 12 amino acids. The CDR3 here is CSAGQGTKKLFF.

The chain has TRBV7-2 and TRBJ1-4. Germline V gives CDR1 SGHTA, CDR2 FQGNSA. The CDR3 spans 15 residues. The CDR3 loop reads CASSLIVATNEKLFF.

The chain uses TRBV5-1 and TRBJ2-2. In germline, CDR1 is SGHRS, CDR2 YFSETQ. The CDR3 length is 15 residues. This chain's CDR3 is CASSLWGTGTGELFF.

The chain couples TRBV28 to TRBJ2-1; lacking DNA, the TRBD1 call made by TCRdb goes unchecked. This CDR3 comprises 14 residues. Germline V gene data show CDR1 as MDHEN and CDR2 as SYDVKM. This CDR3 reads CASSLLTAYNEQFF.

The chain links TRBV15 to TRBJ1-2; the D call from TCRdb, TRBD1, cannot be confirmed without DNA. The CDR3 totals 16 residues. Germline loops: CDR1 LNHNV, CDR2 YYDKDF (reference sequence). CDR3 loop: CATTSQMWGAVRGYTF. The full variable domain, rest sourced from reference TRBV15 and TRBJ1-2, is DAMVIQNPRYQVTQFGKPVTLSCSQTLNHNVMYWYQQKSSQAPKLLFHYYDKDFNNEADTPDNFQSRRPNTSFCFLDIRSPGLGDTAMYLCATTSQMWGAVRGYTFGSGTRLTVV.

This chain links TRBV6-2 or TRBV6-3 with TRBJ2-7; the TRBD1 assignment by TCRdb is unverifiable without DNA. Germline CDR1 reads MNHEY; CDR2 reads SVGEGT. The CDR3 consists of 17 residues. The CDR3 spells CASSPFPWRDRGYEQYF.

This sequence joins TRBV4-1 and TRBJ2-7; TCRdb's assignment of TRBD2 cannot be checked, as there is no DNA. The CDR3 consists of 15 residues. Germline V CDR1 and CDR2: MGHRA, YSYEKL. CDR3 sequence: CASSQVGSRRYEQYF.

The chain recombines TRBV12-3 or TRBV12-4 with TRBJ2-7; TCRdb selects TRBD2, and the lack of DNA leaves this call unchecked. This CDR3 is built from 14 residues. Here the CDR3 reads CASSLRPTAGEQYF.

The chain combines TRBV4-2 with TRBJ2-2; TCRdb indicates TRBD1, and absent DNA this call remains unverified. This CDR3 is built from 15 residues. Germline values: CDR1 LGHNA, CDR2 YNFKEQ. The CDR3 reads CASSRGEGVTGELFF.

This chain joins TRBV27 and TRBJ2-3; TCRdb indicates TRBD2, and absent DNA this call remains unverified. CDR3 size: 12 residues. Germline lookup yields CDR1 MNHEY and CDR2 SMNVEV (reference sequence). CDR3 residues: CASSTAGDTQYF.

The chain links TRBV7-2 to TRBJ2-7; TCRdb's assignment of TRBD2 cannot be checked, as there is no DNA. CDR3 length: 13 amino acids. The germline V gene has CDR1 SGHTA and CDR2 FQGNSA. The chain's CDR3 is CASSGTPSYEQYF.

The chain uses TRBV19 and TRBJ2-7; TCRdb designates TRBD1, a call that cannot be tested without DNA. Germline V lookup: CDR1 LNHDA, CDR2 SQIVND (reference sequence). The CDR3 length is 14 residues. CDR3 protein: CASSNREGAYEQYF.

The chain combines TRBV15 with TRBJ1-1. CDR1 and CDR2 (germline): LNHNV, YYDKDF (reference sequence). CDR3 length: 13 amino acids. The CDR3 spells CATSTDLNTEAFF.

The chain couples TRBV24-1 to TRBJ2-1. Germline CDR1 and CDR2: KGHDR and SFDVKD. The CDR3 runs 15 residues. This CDR3 reads CATSDRISSYNEQFF.

This chain links TRBV3-1 with TRBJ1-6. This CDR3 has 12 residues. Germline assignment: CDR1 LGHDT and CDR2 YNNKEL (reference sequence). CDR3 protein: CASSLHRSPLHF. Drawing the rest from reference TRBV3-1 and TRBJ1-6, the complete variable domain is DTAVSQTPKYLVTQMGNDKSIKCEQNLGHDTMYWYKQDSKKFLKIMFSYNNKELIINETVPNRFSPKSPDKAHLNLHINSLELGDSAVYFCASSLHRSPLHFGNGTRLTVT.

This chain uses TRBV11-3 with TRBJ1-1. CDR1 SGHNT and CDR2 YENEEA come from the germline V gene. The CDR3 sequence is 15 residues long. The chain's CDR3 is CASSLRAHPNTEAFF.

CDR3 residues: CASTDEGTQYF. The chain uses TRBV6-5 and TRBJ2-3; TCRdb designates TRBD2, a call that cannot be tested without DNA. The CDR3 sequence is 11 residues long. Germline-derived CDR1 and CDR2 are MNHEY and SVGAGI.

The chain recombines TRBV5-1 with TRBJ1-2. Germline V gives CDR1 SGHRS, CDR2 YFSETQ. This CDR3 has 13 residues. The CDR3 sequence: CASSLESNYGYTF.

The rearrangement links TRBV3-1 to TRBJ1-1; checking the TCRdb D call of TRBD1 is not possible without DNA. The CDR3 totals 13 residues. CDR1 is LGHDT and CDR2 is YNNKEL in the germline V gene (reference sequence). This CDR3 reads CASRPTGKGQAFF. The complete variable domain, with remaining parts taken from reference TRBV3-1 and TRBJ1-1, reads DTAVSQTPKYLVTQMGNDKSIKCEQNLGHDTMYWYKQDSKKFLKIMFSYNNKELIINETVPNRFSPKSPDKAHLNLHINSLELGDSAVYFCASRPTGKGQAFFGQGTRLTVV.

CDR3 protein: CASRQGNQPQHF. V usage is TRBV27 and J usage is TRBJ1-5; without DNA, the TCRdb call of TRBD1 cannot be checked. Germline V lookup: CDR1 MNHEY, CDR2 SMNVEV (reference sequence). This CDR3 is built from 12 residues.

The chain couples TRBV24-1 to TRBJ2-1; TCRdb's assignment of TRBD2 cannot be checked, as there is no DNA. This CDR3 contains 16 residues. The germline CDR1 and CDR2 sequences are KGHDR and SFDVKD. CDR3 residues: CATSDVGPAEEDEQFF.

V usage is TRBV6-5 and J usage is TRBJ1-6; with no DNA, the TCRdb D assignment of TRBD1 cannot be verified. The CDR3 runs 16 residues. From germline, CDR1 is MNHEY and CDR2 SVGAGI. The CDR3 loop reads CASSYSGQGAASPLHF.